A selection of T cell receptor beta chains follows, all from one sample in a study of T cells in Graves' hyperthyroidism and ophthalmopathy. TCRdb re-analysed the multiplex PCR reads in MiXCR, keeping a single row per CDR3 protein. The sample lists approximately 360,000 distinct CDR3 sequences; 20% to 25% were seen once. The specimen was blood. Source of these receptors: a man aged 50-59 years with Graves' hyperthyroidism. The CDR3 runs from the conserved cysteine through the conserved F or W. Each record gives: V gene, D gene, CDR3 protein. A D gene is named only where the DNA matches it firmly.

TRBV7-3	TRBD2	CASSLTPQGAGTDTQYF
TRBV24-1	TRBD1	CATSDLGPGQGGEQYF
TRBV10-3	-	CAISDPRVKNTEAFF
TRBV29-1	-	CSVEGLNTEAFF
TRBV7-9	-	CASSFRDPNEQYF
TRBV14	-	CASSHTVSYNEQFF
TRBV6-1	TRBD2	CASSSIAGGPDTQYF
TRBV28	TRBD1	CASSLDREDEKLFF
TRBV3-1	TRBD1	CASSGPSTGIYGYTF
TRBV27	-	CASGLGQTREQYF
TRBV6-1	TRBD1	CASSRDRGGETQYF